This T cell receptor (beta chain) derives from a study of cytomegalovirus exposure and HLA in healthy donors. The V segment lost 4 bases and the J segment 4 bases; nucleotides outside the gene matches: 10. CDR3 length: 16 amino acids. The germline gives CDR1 MNHNS, CDR2 SASEGT. PCR employed 60 Vbeta and 13 Jbeta primers. The protocol was immunoSEQ multiplex PCR, while the TCRdb copy is restricted to in-frame clones and leaves out a portion. Among around 100,000 clones listed, approximately 75% were seen once. Sequenced sample: PBMCs. The chain is built from TRBV6-1 and TRBJ2-3, with 8 bases that match TRBD2. The clonotype originates from a woman aged 40 to 55 in good health and CMV-seronegative. This chain's CDR3 is CASSVPRGGGPDTQYF. DNA of the CDR3: TGTGCCAGCAGTGTACCCCGGGGGGGAGGCCCAGATACGCAGTATTTT.